Listed below are T cell receptor beta chains from one sample, sequenced in a study of patients and donors after allogeneic stem cell transplantation. From the RT-PCR reads, TCRdb called clonotypes with MiXCR, one entry per CDR3 protein. The sample lists 800,000 to 1,000,000 distinct CDR3 sequences, about 20% occurring once. Material for sequencing was blood, either unsorted or a sorted T cell fraction (not recorded which). The receptors derive from a human donor who was either an allogeneic HSCT recipient or a stem cell or donor lymphocyte infusion donor (not recorded which). It is not recorded whose cells these are; they may come from a transplant donor. Both conserved end residues are part of each CDR3. D genes are given only for firm matches. Rows may omit the clone size; those that give it use once, few, many or a size class.

V	D	J	size	CDR3	DNA
TRBV7-9	TRBD2	TRBJ2-1	few	CASSLLRLADEQFF	TGTGCCAGCAGCTTATTGCGACTAGCCGATGAGCAGTTCTTC
TRBV7-2	NA	TRBJ1-2	NA	CASSRLIGGNGYTF	TGTGCCAGCAGCCGTCTTATAGGGGGGAACGGCTACACCTTC
TRBV20-1	TRBD2	TRBJ2-7	once	CSARDRGSGSSEQYF	TGCAGTGCTAGAGATCGGGGTAGCGGGAGTAGCGAGCAGTACTTC
TRBV12-3/TRBV12-4	NA	TRBJ1-1	NA	CASSFGAGGTEAFF	TGTGCCAGCAGTTTTGGGGCGGGTGGCACTGAAGCTTTCTTT
TRBV5-6	TRBD1	TRBJ1-5	NA	CASSLGAGGPNNQPQHF	TGTGCCAGCAGCTTGGGAGCAGGGGGCCCCAACAATCAGCCCCAGCATTTT
TRBV6-4	NA	TRBJ2-2	many	CASSRENTGELFF	TGTGCCAGCAGCCGGGAGAACACCGGGGAGCTGTTTTTT
TRBV18	TRBD1	TRBJ1-5	few	CASSLAGLGQGYNQPQHF	TGTGCCAGCTCACTTGCGGGCCTGGGACAGGGGTACAATCAGCCCCAGCATTTT
TRBV6-1	NA	TRBJ2-7	once	CASTSDSLPYEQYF	TGTGCCAGCACCTCGGACAGCCTCCCCTACGAGCAGTACTTC
TRBV7-8	NA	TRBJ1-1	NA	CASSLGRLPNTEAFF	TGTGCCAGCAGCTTAGGGCGGTTACCGAACACTGAAGCTTTCTTT
TRBV9	NA	TRBJ1-1	few	CASSPLFGGNTEAFF	TGTGCCAGCAGCCCCCTATTCGGGGGGAACACTGAAGCTTTCTTT
TRBV12-3/TRBV12-4	TRBD1	TRBJ2-7	NA	CASSGRDRGLYEQYF	TGTGCCAGCAGTGGCCGGGACAGGGGGCTATACGAGCAGTACTTC
TRBV24-1	NA	TRBJ1-2	NA	CATSEVGQSYGYTF	TGTGCCACCAGTGAAGTGGGGCAGTCCTATGGCTACACCTTC
TRBV5-5	NA	TRBJ2-5	NA	CASSLGLWETQYF	TGTGCCAGCAGCTTGGGCTTATGGGAGACCCAGTACTTC
TRBV2	TRBD1	TRBJ2-5	NA	CASSRVVTGEETQYF	TGTGCCAGCAGTCGTGTTGTGACAGGGGAAGAGACCCAGTACTTC
TRBV7-2	NA	TRBJ1-5	few	CASSLKWGGIGQPQHF	TGTGCCAGCAGCTTAAAGTGGGGGGGGATCGGTCAGCCCCAGCATTTT
TRBV29-1	TRBD1	TRBJ1-1	many	CSVIRDSRSTEAFF	TGCAGCGTCATCCGGGACAGTCGTTCCACTGAAGCTTTCTTT
TRBV6-1	TRBD1	TRBJ1-1	NA	CASGGGQVMNTEAFF	TGTGCCAGCGGTGGGGGACAGGTCATGAACACTGAAGCTTTCTTT
TRBV9	TRBD1	TRBJ1-1	few	CASSVGWDSYEAFF	TGTGCCAGCAGCGTAGGTTGGGACAGTTATGAAGCTTTCTTT
TRBV24-1	TRBD2	TRBJ2-1	NA	CATSRTSGSNEQFF	TGTGCCACCAGTCGAACTAGCGGGAGCAATGAGCAGTTCTTC
TRBV9	NA	TRBJ2-3	NA	CASSVRPLAESDTQYF	TGTGCCAGCAGCGTGAGGCCCCTTGCCGAATCGGATACGCAGTATTTT
TRBV9	NA	TRBJ1-2	NA	CASTHGGNYGYTF	TGTGCCAGTACTCACGGGGGTAACTATGGCTACACCTTC
TRBV4-1	NA	TRBJ2-7	NA	CASSQDVRHDLYEQYF	TGCGCCAGCAGCCAAGATGTCAGACACGATCTCTACGAGCAGTACTTC
TRBV12-3/TRBV12-4	TRBD1	TRBJ1-3	many	CASSLGTGRSPGNTIYF	TGTGCCAGCAGTCTCGGGACAGGGCGGTCTCCGGGAAACACCATATATTTT
TRBV5-1	NA	TRBJ2-7	NA	CASSLQGTEQYF	TGCGCCAGCAGCTTACAGGGTACCGAGCAGTACTTC
TRBV7-3	NA	TRBJ2-3	NA	CASSLNSAGDTQYF	TGTGCCAGCAGCTTAAATTCAGCGGGAGATACGCAGTATTTT
TRBV3-1	NA	TRBJ2-5	NA	CASSQDIETQYF	TGTGCCAGCAGCCAAGATATCGAGACCCAGTACTTC
TRBV9	NA	TRBJ2-1	NA	CASSVDEGTYNEQFF	TGTGCCAGCAGCGTAGACGAGGGCACATACAATGAGCAGTTCTTC
TRBV5-1	NA	TRBJ2-7	few	CASRAQKESEQYF	TGCGCCAGCAGAGCCCAAAAGGAGAGCGAGCAGTACTTC
TRBV19	NA	TRBJ2-7	few	CASSTFTGRGYEQYF	TGTGCCAGTAGCACCTTCACGGGGCGAGGCTACGAGCAGTACTTC
TRBV6-5	NA	TRBJ2-5	few	CASSYLSPWVGGKRETQYF	TGTGCCAGCAGTTACTTATCCCCGTGGGTCGGCGGAAAAAGGGAGACCCAGTACTTC
TRBV6-2/TRBV6-3	NA	TRBJ2-4	few	CASSGRLMGGEGNIQYF	TGTGCCAGCAGTGGCAGATTGATGGGGGGCGAAGGAAACATTCAGTACTTC
TRBV4-1	NA	TRBJ1-1	NA	CASTLGTENTEAFF	TGCGCCAGCACCCTGGGGACGGAGAACACTGAAGCTTTCTTT
TRBV5-1	NA	TRBJ2-3	few	CASSQIGGSTDTQYF	TGCGCCAGCAGCCAGATCGGCGGTAGCACAGATACGCAGTATTTT
TRBV15	NA	TRBJ1-1	few	CATSREGRLNTEAFF	TGTGCCACCAGCAGGGAGGGACGCCTGAACACTGAAGCTTTCTTT
TRBV6-5	NA	TRBJ2-5	NA	CASSSGALQETQYF	TGTGCCAGCAGTTCGGGGGCCCTCCAAGAGACCCAGTACTTC
TRBV24-1	NA	TRBJ1-1	NA	CATSDLSGFEAFF	TGTGCCACCAGTGATTTATCCGGATTTGAAGCTTTCTTT
TRBV6-2/TRBV6-3	TRBD2	TRBJ2-1	few	CASSLGLAGALSYNEQFF	TGTGCCAGCAGCCTGGGACTAGCGGGGGCCTTATCCTACAATGAGCAGTTCTTC
TRBV6-5	NA	TRBJ2-1	NA	CASNGEYNEQFF	TGTGCCAGCAATGGGGAATACAATGAGCAGTTCTTC
TRBV4-1	TRBD2	TRBJ2-7	NA	CASSRYPASGVYEQYF	TGCGCCAGCAGCCGTTATCCGGCTAGCGGGGTCTACGAGCAGTACTTC
TRBV9	NA	TRBJ1-5	few	CASSVEDNQPQHF	TGTGCCAGCAGCGTAGAGGACAATCAGCCCCAGCATTTT
TRBV6-1	TRBD2	TRBJ2-5	NA	CASKSGTSGPLGETQYF	TGTGCCAGCAAATCCGGGACTAGCGGGCCCCTCGGGGAGACCCAGTACTTC
TRBV11-3	TRBD2	TRBJ2-1	few	CASSKSLAEAYNEQFF	TGTGCCAGCAGCAAGAGTCTAGCGGAGGCCTACAATGAGCAGTTCTTC
TRBV20-1	NA	TRBJ1-1	few	CSARHPAVNTEAFF	TGCAGTGCTAGACATCCCGCAGTGAACACTGAAGCTTTCTTT
TRBV7-3	TRBD1	TRBJ2-2	few	CASSPQRGRSDDTGELFF	TGTGCCAGCAGCCCCCAGAGGGGGCGAAGCGACGATACCGGGGAGCTGTTTTTT
TRBV20-1	NA	TRBJ2-7	few	CSARDQGVSTYEQYF	TGCAGTGCTAGAGATCAAGGGGTCAGCACCTACGAGCAGTACTTC
TRBV9	NA	TRBJ1-1	NA	CASRPIDVGNTEAFF	TGTGCCAGCAGACCTATCGACGTGGGGAACACTGAAGCTTTCTTT
TRBV5-8	NA	TRBJ2-2	NA	CASSLEDTPGTGELFF	TGTGCCAGCAGCTTGGAGGACACCCCTGGGACCGGGGAGCTGTTTTTT
TRBV4-1	NA	TRBJ1-2	NA	CASSQFRGYTF	TGCGCCAGCAGCCAATTTCGGGGCTACACCTTC
TRBV5-6	TRBD1	TRBJ1-1	few	CASSFWTGDHTEAFF	TGTGCCAGCAGCTTTTGGACAGGGGATCACACTGAAGCTTTCTTT
TRBV4-1	NA	TRBJ1-1	few	CASSQVPLHQEAFF	TGCGCCAGCAGCCAAGTCCCGTTACACCAAGAAGCTTTCTTT
TRBV20-1	NA	TRBJ1-2	NA	CSAHRQVATFRGGYTF	TGCAGTGCTCACCGACAGGTCGCCACCTTCCGGGGTGGCTACACCTTC
TRBV20-1	TRBD1	TRBJ1-2	NA	CSAREQGDSVRGYTF	TGCAGTGCTAGAGAACAGGGGGATTCGGTACGTGGCTACACCTTC
TRBV5-1	NA	TRBJ1-1	NA	CASSLVGDVGTEAFF	TGCGCCAGCAGCTTGGTAGGGGACGTTGGGACTGAAGCTTTCTTT
TRBV3-1	NA	TRBJ1-2	many	CASSQGGRPYGYTF	TGTGCCAGCAGCCAAGGAGGCCGCCCCTATGGCTACACCTTC
TRBV20-1	NA	TRBJ2-5	NA	CSGVTGTYSDQETQYF	TGCAGTGGAGTTACCGGGACTTACTCCGACCAAGAGACCCAGTACTTC
TRBV6-2/TRBV6-3	NA	TRBJ1-5	NA	CASASASNQPQHF	TGTGCCAGCGCGTCGGCATCCAATCAGCCCCAGCATTTT
TRBV12-3/TRBV12-4	NA	TRBJ2-1	few	CASSLMAGNNEQFF	TGTGCCAGCAGTCTCATGGCGGGGAACAATGAGCAGTTCTTC
TRBV20-1	TRBD1	TRBJ2-7	few	CSETGQGYEQYF	TGCAGTGAGACAGGGCAGGGGTACGAGCAGTACTTC